This T cell receptor beta chain was sequenced during a study of technical replicates of blood from several donors (dated by TCRdb to 2015 to 2018). Concerning this clone itself: What this receptor recognizes is not known. Base quality data are lacking; no much larger clone is found one base away.

The germline V gene supplies CDR1 MNHNS and CDR2 SASEGT. Trimmed from V: 7 bases; trimmed from J: 8 bases; junction bases lacking a gene match: 10. The CDR3 goes from the cysteine to the phenylalanine over 14 residues. The CDR3 DNA has 42 bases and is translated from base 1. The protocol used for the library was the immunoSEQ multiplex PCR assay. TCRdb took this table from immuneACCESS and kept in-frame rearrangements with V and J called. Such tables lack part of the clones; where checked against another copy, unresolved V genes explain under half of the gap, and the rest is unexplained. The sample records 70,000 to 85,000 clones, 97% of which are singletons. Of the sample, 0.15% to 0.2% is held by the ten largest clones.

Sequences were obtained from T cells isolated from PBMCs. The origin of this receptor is a human donor in good health. The chain is made from TRBV6-1 and TRBJ2-1, with TRBD1 matching 8 junction bases. The DNA is TGTGCCAGCAATTGGCAGGGGGCTCTCGATGAGCAGTTCTTC. The encoded protein is CASNWQGALDEQFF.